These 23 T cell receptor beta chains came from one sample sequenced in a study of blood T cell repertoires in COVID-19. Repertoires were generated with immunoSEQ multiplex PCR, while TCRdb's copy carries only in-frame clones and drops some. The sample lists more than 200,000 clones; more than 65% were seen once. Material for sequencing was peripheral blood. The receptors were sampled from an elderly woman with acute or convalescent COVID-19.

The chain couples TRBV7-8 to TRBJ2-7; tentative D call: TRBD1 (6 bases). The V and J ends lost 5 bases and 6 bases respectively, with 17 bases between them. Per the germline V gene, CDR1 is SGHVS and CDR2 is FQNEAQ. The CDR3 extends over 14 amino acids. Here the CDR3 reads CASSPDRQTAEQYF. CDR3 DNA: TGTGCCAGCAGCCCCGACAGGCAGACGGCCGAGCAGTACTTC. The variable domain in full, with the rest retrieved from reference TRBV7-8 and TRBJ2-7, is GAGVSQSPRYKVAKRGQDVALRCDPISGHVSLFWYQQALGQGPEFLTYFQNEAQLDKSGLPSDRFFAERPEGSVSTLKIQRTQQEDSAVYLCASSPDRQTAEQYFGPGTRLTVT.

The chain employs TRBV7-2 and TRBJ2-7; perhaps TRBD2 as D (6 bases). V shed 7 bases and J shed 6 bases, with 25 bases lying between them. CDR3 length: 16 amino acids. The germline V gene has CDR1 SGHTA and CDR2 FQGNSA. CDR3 DNA sequence: TGTGCCAGCAACCTCTCCTGGGGTAACAACGGGGGCGAGCAGTACTTC. Translation gives CASNLSWGNNGGEQYF.

This clone was observed at least ten times. The V gene is TRBV3-1 (or the pseudogene TRBV3-2), the J gene TRBJ2-3; 9 bases line up with TRBD2. With V trimmed by 0 bases and J by 0 bases, 10 bases remained unmatched. CDR3 length: 19 residues. The V gene's germline CDR1 is LGHDT and CDR2 YNNKEL (reference sequence). CDR3 sequence (DNA): TGTGCCAGCAGCCAAGATATCGGCGGCGGGGGGGCTAGCACAGATACGCAGTATTTT. Translating gives CASSQDIGGGGASTDTQYF.

The rearrangement links TRBV24-1 to TRBJ2-1; a possible D gene is TRBD2 (5 bases). The germline V gene has CDR1 KGHDR and CDR2 SFDVKD. This CDR3 is 15 amino acids long. Trimming removed 3 bases from V and 1 base from J, with 9 bases in between. For the CDR3, the DNA is TGTGCCACCAGTGATAGCGGAGCTTCCTACAATGAGCAGTTCTTC. Encoded protein: CATSDSGASYNEQFF.

This chain links TRBV3-1 (or the pseudogene TRBV3-2) with TRBJ2-3; D might be TRBD1 (6 bases). The CDR3 covers 13 residues. The V gene's germline CDR1 is LGHDT and CDR2 YNNKEL (reference sequence). V shed 4 bases and J shed 4 bases, with 9 bases lying between them. In DNA form, the CDR3 reads TGTGCCAGCAGCCGGGGGCTTGCAGATACGCAGTATTTT. Translation: CASSRGLADTQYF.

This rearrangement joins TRBV5-1 to TRBJ2-1; TRBD2 agrees at 16 bases. CDR3 length: 17 amino acids. In germline, CDR1 is SGHRS, CDR2 YFSETQ. J gave up 7 bases and V 5 bases, and 9 bases lay outside the gene matches. CDR3: CASSKGLAGGPGNEQFF. CDR3 sequence (DNA): TGCGCCAGCAGTAAGGGACTAGCGGGAGGGCCGGGGAATGAGCAGTTCTTC.

The chain recombines TRBV28 with TRBJ1-2, with D possibly matching TRBD1 (6 bases). The V gene lost 11 bases and the J gene lost 4 bases, with 20 bases spanning the gap. The CDR3 sequence is 14 residues long. CDR1 and CDR2 from the germline V gene are MDHEN and SYDVKM. The DNA for the CDR3 is TGTGCCGGGTCGAACAGGGCGGGGGGCTATGGCTACACCTTC. Translated: CAGSNRAGGYGYTF.

This clone was seen only a few times. The chain combines TRBV7-8 with TRBJ1-1; D remains ambiguous. This CDR3 is 12 amino acids long. Trimming removed 3 bases from V and 1 base from J, with 3 bases in between. Germline V gene data show CDR1 as SGHVS and CDR2 as FQNEAQ. CDR3: CASSFQNTEAFF. The CDR3 DNA follows: TGTGCCAGCAGCTTTCAGAACACTGAAGCTTTCTTT.

This chain connects TRBV29-1 to TRBJ1-2; 7 nucleotides align to TRBD1. This CDR3 has 14 residues. Looked up from germline, CDR1 is SQVTM and CDR2 is ANQGSEA. Losses at the gene ends were 6 bases for V and 4 bases for J; bases not matched to a gene: 11. In nucleotides, the CDR3 is TGCAGCGTCGATAAGGACAGGTCCTTCTATGGCTACACCTTC. Protein: CSVDKDRSFYGYTF.

The genes are TRBV15 and TRBJ2-7; possible D gene TRBD1, 5 bases. The CDR3 totals 14 residues. The germline CDR1 and CDR2 sequences are LNHNV and YYDKDF (reference sequence). The V and J ends lost 3 bases and 7 bases respectively, with 16 bases between them. CDR3 coding DNA: TGTGCCACCAGCAGCGACTTTAATAACAGGGAGCAGTACTTC. It specifies CATSSDFNNREQYF.

This chain uses TRBV28 with TRBJ2-3; 7 nucleotides align to TRBD2. Losses at the gene ends were 9 bases for V and 2 bases for J; bases not matched to a gene: 8. Germline lookup yields CDR1 MDHEN and CDR2 SYDVKM. The CDR3 has 14 residues. Written as DNA, the CDR3 is TGTGCCAGTGCTGGAAGCGGGAACACAGATACGCAGTATTTT. Translating gives CASAGSGNTDTQYF.

J is TRBJ1-2 and V is TRBV14; no definite D call. Deletions cut 0 bases from V and 2 bases from J, with 10 bases between. CDR3 size: 15 residues. CDR1 SGHDN and CDR2 FVKESK come from the germline V gene. CDR3 sequence reads: CASSQDVFLNYGYTF. CDR3 in DNA: TGTGCCAGCAGCCAAGATGTGTTCCTCAACTATGGCTACACCTTC.

This chain joins TRBV29-1 and TRBJ2-5; 9 nucleotides match TRBD2. Trimming took 2 bases from V and 4 from J; bases not matched to a gene: 2. CDR1 and CDR2 from the germline V gene are SQVTM and ANQGSEA. The CDR3 has 13 amino acids. The CDR3 DNA reads as TGCAGCGTTGAAATACTAGCGGGAGAGACCCAGTACTTC. This codes for CSVEILAGETQYF.

The chain recombines TRBV6-1 with TRBJ1-6, with 8 bases lining up with TRBD1. CDR3 length equals 17 residues. Trimming at V came to 1 base and at J to 10 bases, leaving 12 bases not matched to a gene. Per germline, CDR1 MNHNS and CDR2 SASEGT. The CDR3 loop reads CASSEEGGTGPDSPLHF. The CDR3 bases are TGTGCCAGCAGTGAAGAAGGAGGGACAGGACCGGACTCACCCCTCCACTTT.

This chain uses TRBV11-2 with TRBJ2-2; TRBD2 matches 7 bases. CDR1 and CDR2 from the germline V gene are SGHAT and FQNNGV. CDR3 size: 15 residues. Trimming cost V 3 bases and J 4 bases; bases outside gene matches: 5. CDR3 sequence (DNA): TGTGCCAGCAGCTTTGGGGGGAGGGCCACCGGGGAGCTGTTTTTT. It is translated as CASSFGGRATGELFF.

The chain has TRBV28 and TRBJ1-2; tentatively, D is TRBD1 (6 bases). V shed 4 bases and J shed 0 bases, with 12 bases lying between them. Germline loops: CDR1 MDHEN, CDR2 SYDVKM. This CDR3 is 15 amino acids long. CDR3 protein: CASSSSGQPNYGYTF. CDR3 bases: TGTGCCAGCAGTTCGTCCGGACAGCCTAACTATGGCTACACCTTC.

This chain links TRBV30 with TRBJ2-1; 10 bases agree with TRBD1. J gave up 8 bases and V 4 bases, and 8 bases lay outside the gene matches. The CDR3 length is 14 residues. CDR1 is GTSNPN, CDR2 SVGIG, per germline (reference sequence). CDR3 loop: CAWTWGQGRYEQFF. CDR3 sequence (DNA): TGTGCCTGGACATGGGGACAGGGGAGGTATGAGCAGTTCTTC.

The V gene is TRBV5-6, the J gene TRBJ2-1, with 10 bases identical to TRBD2. This CDR3 region has 17 residues. V lost 3 bases, J lost 0 bases, and 6 bases stayed unmatched. CDR1 SGHDT and CDR2 YYEEEE come from the germline V gene. Written as DNA, the CDR3 is TGTGCCAGCAGCTGGCGGGCTAGCGGGAGCTCCTACAATGAGCAGTTCTTC. Protein sequence: CASSWRASGSSYNEQFF.

The genes are TRBV10-3 and TRBJ1-6, with 9 positions matching TRBD1. This CDR3 is 14 amino acids long. The V and J ends lost 4 bases and 7 bases, in that order; junction bases with no gene match: 2. Germline V gene lookup returns CDR1 ENHRY and CDR2 SYGVKD. The chain's CDR3 is CAISAGTGNSPLHF. The DNA for the CDR3 is TGTGCCATCAGTGCCGGGACAGGGAATTCACCCCTCCACTTT.

The CDR3 loop reads CASSSQGSNWYGYTF. The CDR3 region has the DNA TGTGCCAGCAGCTCACAGGGGAGTAACTGGTATGGCTACACCTTC. The V call is TRBV25-1, the J call TRBJ1-2, with TRBD1 matching 7 bases. The junction had 12 bases not matched to a gene; V was cut back by 6 bases and J by 5 bases. The CDR3 runs to 15 residues. Germline CDR1 is MGHDK and CDR2 is SYGVNS.

This rearrangement joins TRBV11-1 to TRBJ2-5; 8 bases agree with TRBD1. With V trimmed by 5 bases and J by 2 bases, 7 bases remained unmatched. Germline CDR1 reads SGHAT; CDR2 reads FQDESV (reference sequence). The CDR3 length is 15 residues. CDR3 region: CASSPQGGPQETQYF. The CDR3 bases are TGTGCCAGCAGCCCACAGGGGGGCCCGCAAGAGACCCAGTACTTC.

The chain has TRBV11-2 and TRBJ2-2; possible D gene TRBD1, 6 bases. Germline assignment: CDR1 SGHAT and CDR2 FQNNGV. The CDR3 is 15 amino acids. With 3 bases removed from V and 1 base from J, the gap between germline ends came to 9 bases. CDR3 region: CASSFVGQNTGELFF. Written as DNA, the CDR3 is TGTGCCAGCAGCTTCGTGGGACAGAACACCGGGGAGCTGTTTTTT.

The chain links TRBV6-5 to TRBJ2-7; no clear D. Germline CDR1 MNHEY, CDR2 SVGAGI. With 7 bases removed from V and 4 bases from J, the gap between germline ends came to 8 bases. This CDR3 contains 11 residues. The CDR3 DNA is TGTGCCAGCACCCTAGAGTACGAGCAGTACTTC. Its translation is CASTLEYEQYF.